The clone carrying this TCR beta chain was seen many times. Its antigen is still unknown. These data come from a study of T cells in Graves' hyperthyroidism and ophthalmopathy. Germline lookup yields CDR1 SGDLS and CDR2 YYNGEE. V was shortened by 1 base and J by 8 bases, with 15 bases between the two germline ends. This CDR3 is 14 amino acids long. Using RNA transcripts as the source, TCR beta CDR3 regions were amplified. HTBI primers were used for first-round RT-PCR of the TCR CDR3. In TCRdb, the multiplex PCR reads were re-called with MiXCR into one record per CDR3 protein. The table has around 500,000 distinct CDR3 sequences, about 16% seen once. Points from the study as a whole: It was a median approximately 6 months before onset that the model predicted ophthalmopathy.

The chain has TRBV9 and TRBJ2-5, with D perhaps being TRBD1 or TRBD2 (6 bases each). The clonotype originates from a young woman with Graves' ophthalmopathy. Sequencing was done on a sample of blood. In nucleotides, the CDR3 is TGTGCCAGCAGCGTAACGAACAGGGAGGATACCCAGTACTTC. Protein: CASSVTNREDTQYF.